The clone carrying this TCR beta chain occurred once. Its antigen is undetermined. Naive CD8 cells lacked CD45RO and underwent positive selection for CCR7, leaving out terminally differentiated effector memory CD45RA+ cells. The data were taken from a study of shared clonotypes between healthy human individuals. About the study: CD4 naive and memory got three plates each, CD8 naive two, CD8 memory one. Study results and limitations: The low donor count limited represented genetic and exposure-history diversity. Across subsets, estimated richness was generally greater for naive than for memory populations.

In replicate PCRs of sorted subsets, roughly 200 ng DNA, approximately 30,000 T cell genomes, was used. The assay was immunoSEQ multiplex PCR, and TCRdb's table has in-frame clones only and misses some. The data show approximately 840,000 clones, 96% seen once. The ends lost 5 bases at V and 4 bases at J; junction bases unmatched: 13. The CDR3 is 17 residues long. Germline V lookup: CDR1 SEHNR, CDR2 FQNEAQ (reference sequence). This clonotype originated in a man between 25 and 39 years old in good health. V usage is TRBV7-9 and J usage is TRBJ1-4; 7 nucleotides align to TRBD1. Sequenced sample: naive CD8+ T cells sorted from blood. This CDR3 reads CASSGQVLRASNEKLFF. CDR3 nucleotides: TGTGCCAGCAGCGGACAGGTTCTTCGAGCGAGTAATGAAAAACTGTTTTTT.